This TCR beta chain was recovered during a study of Ad26.COV2.S vaccination and SARS-CoV-2 variants (dated by TCRdb to about 2021). Broadly, across the study: Vaccine-arm donors were drawn from COV1001, a multicentre, randomized, double-blind, placebo-controlled phase I-IIa trial of Ad26.COV2.S in healthy adults. Investigators did not know the trial group allocation while performing experiments and assessing outcomes. The TCR-sequenced set comprised approximately 30 samples: around 20 Ad26.COV2.S vaccine recipients, 5 placebo recipients and 8 SARS-CoV-2 convalescent individuals. The specificity and breadth of SARS-CoV-2-reactive T cell receptors after Ad26.COV2.S vaccination were assessed by TCRbeta repertoire sequencing. Trial participants were randomized into five groups of five, in which low-dose or high-dose Ad26.COV2.S was given once or twice, or placebo was given on both occasions. Ad26.COV2.S was administered intramuscularly at 5 x 10^10 or 1 x 10^11 viral particles, either as a single shot or as two shots given 56 days apart. On the study overall, not on this receptor specifically: Non-spike TCR breadth was comparable between vaccine and placebo recipients, consistent with the vaccine containing only spike. After vaccination, spike-specific CD8+ and CD4+ T cell responses were reported to show substantial breadth. The authors noted that the TCR breadth and depth analyses may have underestimated total T cell responses. Comparing responses between vaccine doses or regimens was not something the study was powered to do. Compared with placebo recipients, Ad26.COV2.S recipients showed higher spike-specific TCR breadth (P = 0.0014).

The treatment or condition label for this specimen denotes: about 20 received Ad26.COV2.S at low or high dose, single or two shots; about five received placebo; per-sample allocation not given. For vaccine and placebo recipients, repertoires were sequenced using samples collected on day 63 after the first injection. Cohort 1b enrolled some 25 adults aged 18-55 years at a single site in Boston, USA, between 29 July and 7 August 2020. Ad26.COV2.S was a replication-incompetent adenovirus type 26 vector that expressed a prefusion-stabilized SARS-CoV-2 spike protein derived from the original Wuhan strain. Ten or more counts support this clone. Its recognized antigen is unknown. Per-base qualities were not stored, and no clone one base away is much larger. The immunoSEQ Assay was the method used to sequence TCRbeta CDR3 regions. After extraction, genomic DNA underwent amplification by bias-controlled multiplex PCR, followed by high-throughput sequencing. Under the source paper's analysis protocol: To quantify the absolute abundance of every unique TCRbeta CDR3 region, sequences were collapsed and filtered. Usable DNA was measured by amplifying reference genes present in all nucleated cells, and TCRbeta template counts were normalized to that usable DNA to estimate T cell fraction. Repertoire TCRs were annotated as SARS-CoV-2-specific when V gene, CDR3 amino acid sequence and J gene were exactly matched to a known reactive TCR set. The reference SARS-CoV-2 TCR set was derived from MIRA and filtered for enrichment in COVID-19-positive ImmuneCODE repertoires, a step that removed public or cross-reactive TCRs. Using the MIRA antigens, annotated TCRs were further analysed by specific ORF or by position within an ORF. Breadth was defined as annotated unique rearrangements over total unique productive rearrangements; depth was the summed frequency of those rearrangements. TCR breadth was compared between groups using two-sided Wilcoxon rank-sum tests. TCRdb re-hosts the immuneACCESS table, in-frame sequences only. Its copies lack some clones; in the studies checked, an unresolved V gene accounts for under half of them, and the cause for the rest is not known. V and J calls and clone size come straight from that table; D and trimming were deduced from the DNA. Within this sample are fewer than 400,000 clones, with approximately 91% of them counted one time only. Under 2% of the sample belongs to the ten largest clones.

The sample here was peripheral blood, taken in a trial of Ad26.COV2.S vaccine versus placebo. This sequence was found in a person between 18 and 59 years old who received the Ad26.COV2.S COVID-19 vaccine or a placebo.

CDR3 region: CASSSSGRQETQYF. The nucleotide sequence reads as follows: TGTGCCAGCAGCTCTTCGGGCAGACAAGAGACCCAGTACTTC. This receptor chain uses TRBV7-9 and TRBJ2-5; no D gene can be assigned with confidence. From its cysteine to its phenylalanine, the CDR3 spans 14 amino acids. Only the CDR3 portion is preserved as DNA: 42 bases, with reading frame beginning at the first base. Deletion took 4 bases off V and 2 bases off J, with a span of 11 bases between the germline ends. CDR1 and CDR2, per the germline V gene (reference sequence), are SEHNR and FQNEAQ. Full variable domain (CDR3 extended with the reference TRBV7-9 and TRBJ2-5 proteins): DTGVSQNPRHKITKRGQNVTFRCDPISEHNRLYWYRQTLGQGPEFLTYFQNEAQLEKSRLLSDRFSAERPKGSFSTLEIQRTEQGDSAMYLCASSSSGRQETQYFGPGTRLLVL.